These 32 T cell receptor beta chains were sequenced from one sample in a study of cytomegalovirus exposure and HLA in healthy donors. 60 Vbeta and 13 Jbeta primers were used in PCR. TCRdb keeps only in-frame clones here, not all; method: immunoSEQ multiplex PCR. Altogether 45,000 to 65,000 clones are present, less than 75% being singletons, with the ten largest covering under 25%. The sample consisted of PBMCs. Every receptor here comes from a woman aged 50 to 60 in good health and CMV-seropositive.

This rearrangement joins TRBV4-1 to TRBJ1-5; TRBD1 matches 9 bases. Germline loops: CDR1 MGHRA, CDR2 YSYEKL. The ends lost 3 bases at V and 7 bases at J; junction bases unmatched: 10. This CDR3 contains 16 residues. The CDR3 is CASSQTTGGVGQPQHF. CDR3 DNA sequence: TGCGCCAGCAGCCAGACTACAGGGGGCGTAGGACAGCCCCAGCATTTT.

This chain's CDR3 is CASSRTGNRRNQPQHF. As DNA, the CDR3 is TGCGCCAGCAGCCGTACAGGTAACCGCCGCAATCAGCCCCAGCATTTT. This chain links TRBV4-1 with TRBJ1-5; D may be TRBD1 (5 bases). V lost 4 bases and J lost 2, with 15 bases in between. The CDR3 consists of 16 residues. Germline CDR1 reads MGHRA; CDR2 reads YSYEKL.

The CDR3: CASRSGWGRESYGYTF. CDR3 DNA sequence: TGTGCAAGTCGCTCAGGTTGGGGCAGGGAAAGCTATGGCTACACCTTC. This chain uses TRBV12-2 with TRBJ1-2; TRBD1 was called by the table and not checked on the DNA. TRBV12-2 represents a pseudogene. The CDR3 spans 16 residues.

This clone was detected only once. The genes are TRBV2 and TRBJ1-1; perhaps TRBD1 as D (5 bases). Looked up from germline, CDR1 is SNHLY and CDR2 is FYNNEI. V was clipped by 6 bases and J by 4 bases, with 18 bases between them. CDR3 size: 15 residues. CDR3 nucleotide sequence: TGTGCCAGCAGGGAAAAGGGGTGGGGAACCACTGAAGCTTTCTTT. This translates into CASREKGWGTTEAFF.

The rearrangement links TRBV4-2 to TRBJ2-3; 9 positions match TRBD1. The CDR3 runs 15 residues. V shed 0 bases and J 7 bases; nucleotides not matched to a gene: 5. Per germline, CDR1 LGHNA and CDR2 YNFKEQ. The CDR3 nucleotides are TGTGCCAGCAGCCAAGATGGGACAGGGCCGAATACGCAGTATTTT. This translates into CASSQDGTGPNTQYF.

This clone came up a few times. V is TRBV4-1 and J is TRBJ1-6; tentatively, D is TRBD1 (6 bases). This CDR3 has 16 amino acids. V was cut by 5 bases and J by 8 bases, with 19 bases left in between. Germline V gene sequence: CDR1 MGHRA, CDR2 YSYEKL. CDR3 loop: CASSDTTGSDYSPLHF. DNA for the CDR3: TGCGCCAGCAGCGACACCACAGGGTCGGATTATTCACCCCTCCACTTT.

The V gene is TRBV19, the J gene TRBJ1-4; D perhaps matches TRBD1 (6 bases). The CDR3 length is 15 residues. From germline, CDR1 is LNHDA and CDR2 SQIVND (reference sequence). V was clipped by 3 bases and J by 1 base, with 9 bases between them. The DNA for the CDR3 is TGTGCCAGTAGTATGTTGACAGGAACTAATGAAAAACTGTTTTTT. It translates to CASSMLTGTNEKLFF. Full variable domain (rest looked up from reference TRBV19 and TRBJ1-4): DGGITQSPKYLFRKEGQNVTLSCEQNLNHDAMYWYRQDPGQGLRLIYYSQIVNDFQKGDIAEGYSVSREKKESFPLTVTSAQKNPTAFYLCASSMLTGTNEKLFFGSGTQLSVL.

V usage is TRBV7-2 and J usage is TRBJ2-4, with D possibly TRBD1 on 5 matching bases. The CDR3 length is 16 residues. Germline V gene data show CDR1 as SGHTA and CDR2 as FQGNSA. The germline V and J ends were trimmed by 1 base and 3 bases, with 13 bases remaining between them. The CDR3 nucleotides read TGTGCCAGCAGCTTAGGCGTAGGGGTTGTCAAAAACATTCAGTACTTC. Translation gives CASSLGVGVVKNIQYF.

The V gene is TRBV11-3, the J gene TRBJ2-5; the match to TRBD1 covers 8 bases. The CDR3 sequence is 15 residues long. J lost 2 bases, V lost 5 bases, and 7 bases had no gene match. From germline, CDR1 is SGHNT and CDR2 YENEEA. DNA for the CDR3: TGTGCCAGCAGCACCGGACAGGGCGGACAAGAGACCCAGTACTTC. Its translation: CASSTGQGGQETQYF.

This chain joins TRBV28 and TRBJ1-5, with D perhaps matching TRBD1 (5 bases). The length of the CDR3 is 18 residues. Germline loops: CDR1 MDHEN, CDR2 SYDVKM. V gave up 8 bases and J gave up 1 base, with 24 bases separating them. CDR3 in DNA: TGTGCCAGCGAACCGGCCAGGGCAGATATAGGCAGCAATCAGCCCCAGCATTTT. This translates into CASEPARADIGSNQPQHF. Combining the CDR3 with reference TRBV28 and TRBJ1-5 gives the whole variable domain DVKVTQSSRYLVKRTGEKVFLECVQDMDHENMFWYRQDPGLGLRLIYFSYDVKMKEKGDIPEGYSVSREKKERFSLILESASTNQTSMYLCASEPARADIGSNQPQHFGDGTRLSIL.

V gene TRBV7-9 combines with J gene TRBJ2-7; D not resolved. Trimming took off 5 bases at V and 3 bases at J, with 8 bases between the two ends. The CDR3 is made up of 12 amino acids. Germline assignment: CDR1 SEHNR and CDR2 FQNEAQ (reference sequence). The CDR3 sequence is CASSPSFYEQYF. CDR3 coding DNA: TGTGCCAGCAGCCCCAGTTTCTACGAGCAGTACTTC.

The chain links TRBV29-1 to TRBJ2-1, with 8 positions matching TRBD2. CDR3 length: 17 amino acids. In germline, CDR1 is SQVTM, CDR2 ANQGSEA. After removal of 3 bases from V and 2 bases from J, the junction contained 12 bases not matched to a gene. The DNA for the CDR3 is TGCAGCGTTGACGTAGCGGGATGGAGTGACGCCTACAATGAGCAGTTCTTC. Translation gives CSVDVAGWSDAYNEQFF.

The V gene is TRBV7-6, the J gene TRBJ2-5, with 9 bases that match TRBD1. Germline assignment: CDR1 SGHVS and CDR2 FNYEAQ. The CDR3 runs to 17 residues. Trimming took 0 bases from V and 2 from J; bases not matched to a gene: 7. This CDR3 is CASSLAPGQGRQETQYF. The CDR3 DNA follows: TGTGCCAGCAGCTTAGCCCCGGGACAGGGAAGACAAGAGACCCAGTACTTC.

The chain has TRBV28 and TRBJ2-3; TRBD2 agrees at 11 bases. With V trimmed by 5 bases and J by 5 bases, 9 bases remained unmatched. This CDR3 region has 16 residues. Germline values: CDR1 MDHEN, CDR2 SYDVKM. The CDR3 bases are TGTGCCAGCAGTCTCTTACTAGCGGGAGTCGGAGATACGCAGTATTTT. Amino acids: CASSLLLAGVGDTQYF.

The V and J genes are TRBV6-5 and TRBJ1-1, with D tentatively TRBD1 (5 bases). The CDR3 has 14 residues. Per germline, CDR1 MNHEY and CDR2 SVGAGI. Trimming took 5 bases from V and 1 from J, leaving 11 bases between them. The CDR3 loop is CASSPTTGNTEAFF. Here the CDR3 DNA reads TGTGCCAGCAGTCCAACTACAGGGAACACTGAAGCTTTCTTT.

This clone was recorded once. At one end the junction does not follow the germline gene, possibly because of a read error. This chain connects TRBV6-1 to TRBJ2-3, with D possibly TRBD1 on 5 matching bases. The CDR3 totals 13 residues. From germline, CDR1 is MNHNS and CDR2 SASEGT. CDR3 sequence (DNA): TGTGCCGGCAGTCTCCGGCAAGGGGTCGCGCAGTATTTT. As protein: CAGSLRQGVAQYF.

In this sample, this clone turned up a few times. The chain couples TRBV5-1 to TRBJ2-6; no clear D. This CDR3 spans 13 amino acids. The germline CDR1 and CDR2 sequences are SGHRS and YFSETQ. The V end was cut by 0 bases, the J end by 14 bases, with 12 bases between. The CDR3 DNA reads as TGCGCCAGCAGCTTGGAGCGCGGTCGTTTCCTGACTTTC. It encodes CASSLERGRFLTF.

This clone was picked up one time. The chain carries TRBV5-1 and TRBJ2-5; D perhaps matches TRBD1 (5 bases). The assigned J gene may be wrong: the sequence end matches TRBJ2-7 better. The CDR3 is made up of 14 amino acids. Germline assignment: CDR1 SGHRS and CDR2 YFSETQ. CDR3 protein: CASSLAAGIGEQYF. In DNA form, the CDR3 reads TGCGCCAGCAGCTTGGCGGCAGGGATTGGCGAGCAGTACTTC.

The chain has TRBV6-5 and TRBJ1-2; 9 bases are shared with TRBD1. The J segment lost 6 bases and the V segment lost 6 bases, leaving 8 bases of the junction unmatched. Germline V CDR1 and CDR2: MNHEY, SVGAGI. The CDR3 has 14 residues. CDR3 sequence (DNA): TGTGCCAGCAGCCCACAGGGGGCCGACCATGGCTACACCTTC. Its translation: CASSPQGADHGYTF.

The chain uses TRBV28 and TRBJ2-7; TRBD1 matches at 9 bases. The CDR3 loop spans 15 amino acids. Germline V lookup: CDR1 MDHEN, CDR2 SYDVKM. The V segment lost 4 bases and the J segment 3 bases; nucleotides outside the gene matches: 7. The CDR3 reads CASSSRRQGVYEQYF. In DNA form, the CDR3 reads TGTGCCAGCAGTTCTAGGAGACAGGGGGTCTACGAGCAGTACTTC.

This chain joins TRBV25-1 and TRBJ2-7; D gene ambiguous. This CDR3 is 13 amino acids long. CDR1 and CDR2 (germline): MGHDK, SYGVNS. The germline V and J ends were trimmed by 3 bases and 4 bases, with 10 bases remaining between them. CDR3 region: CASSDTELYEQYF. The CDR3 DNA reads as TGTGCCAGCAGTGATACAGAACTTTACGAGCAGTACTTC.

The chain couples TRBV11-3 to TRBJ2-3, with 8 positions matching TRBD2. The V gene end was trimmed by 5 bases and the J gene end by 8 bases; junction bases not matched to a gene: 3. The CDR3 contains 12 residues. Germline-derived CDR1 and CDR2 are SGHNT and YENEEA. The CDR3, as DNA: TGTGCCAGCAGCAGAGCGGGGGTTACGCAGTATTTT. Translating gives CASSRAGVTQYF.

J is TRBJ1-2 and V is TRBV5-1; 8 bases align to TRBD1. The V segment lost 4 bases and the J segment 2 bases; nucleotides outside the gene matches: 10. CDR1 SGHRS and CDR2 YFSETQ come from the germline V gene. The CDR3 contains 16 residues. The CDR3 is CASSLGSRQGNYGYTF. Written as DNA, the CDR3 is TGCGCCAGCAGCCTAGGGAGCAGACAGGGGAACTATGGCTACACCTTC.

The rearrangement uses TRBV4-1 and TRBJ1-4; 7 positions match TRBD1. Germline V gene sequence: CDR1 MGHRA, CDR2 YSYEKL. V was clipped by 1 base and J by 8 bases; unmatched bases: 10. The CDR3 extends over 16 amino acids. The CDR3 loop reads CASSQAAGTATEKLFF. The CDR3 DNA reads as TGCGCCAGCAGCCAAGCCGCCGGGACAGCAACGGAAAAACTGTTTTTT.

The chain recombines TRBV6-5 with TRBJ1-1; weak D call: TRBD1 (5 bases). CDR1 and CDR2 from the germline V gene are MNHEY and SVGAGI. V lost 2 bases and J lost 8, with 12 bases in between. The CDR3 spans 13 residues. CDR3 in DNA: TGTGCCAGCAGTTACGGTGCGCGGACAGAAGCTTTCTTT. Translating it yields CASSYGARTEAFF.

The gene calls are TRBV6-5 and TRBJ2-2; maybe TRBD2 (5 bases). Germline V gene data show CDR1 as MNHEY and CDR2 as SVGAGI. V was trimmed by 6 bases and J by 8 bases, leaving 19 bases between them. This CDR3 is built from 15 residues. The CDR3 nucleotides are TGTGCCAGCAGGGGCGCGGGCACCCCGGGGGGGGAGCTGTTTTTT. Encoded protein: CASRGAGTPGGELFF.

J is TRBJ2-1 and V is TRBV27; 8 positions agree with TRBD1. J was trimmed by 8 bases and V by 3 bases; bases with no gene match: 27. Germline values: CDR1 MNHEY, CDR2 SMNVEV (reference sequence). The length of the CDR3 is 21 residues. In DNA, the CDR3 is TGTGCCAGCAGTTTCTGGTTAATCCGGGACAGGTCTAACCTGCTTGGGTATGAGCAGTTCTTC. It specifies CASSFWLIRDRSNLLGYEQFF.

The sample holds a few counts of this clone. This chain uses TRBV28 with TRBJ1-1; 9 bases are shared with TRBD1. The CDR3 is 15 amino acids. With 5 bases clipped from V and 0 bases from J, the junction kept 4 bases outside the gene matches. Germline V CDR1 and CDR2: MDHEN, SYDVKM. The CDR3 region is CASSPRQGVNTEAFF. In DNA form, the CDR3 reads TGTGCCAGCAGTCCCCGACAGGGGGTGAACACTGAAGCTTTCTTT.

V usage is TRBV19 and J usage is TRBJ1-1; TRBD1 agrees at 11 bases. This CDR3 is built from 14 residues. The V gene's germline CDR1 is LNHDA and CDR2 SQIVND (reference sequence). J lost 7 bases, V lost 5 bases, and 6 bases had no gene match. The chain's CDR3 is CASSGRTGGFEAFF. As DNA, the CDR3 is TGTGCCAGTAGTGGACGGACAGGGGGCTTTGAAGCTTTCTTT.

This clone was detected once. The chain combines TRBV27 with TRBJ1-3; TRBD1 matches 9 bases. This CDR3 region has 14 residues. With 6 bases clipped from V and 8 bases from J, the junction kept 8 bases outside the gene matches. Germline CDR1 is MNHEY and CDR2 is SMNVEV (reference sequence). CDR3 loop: CASSHTGGADTIYF. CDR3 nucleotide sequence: TGTGCCAGCAGCCACACAGGGGGCGCGGACACCATATATTTT.

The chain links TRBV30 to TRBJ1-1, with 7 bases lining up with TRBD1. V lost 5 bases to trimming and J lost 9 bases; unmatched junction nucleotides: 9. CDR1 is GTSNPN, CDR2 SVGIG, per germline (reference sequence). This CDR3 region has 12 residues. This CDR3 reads CAWCNPGQQAFF. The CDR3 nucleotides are TGTGCCTGGTGCAATCCGGGACAGCAAGCTTTCTTT.

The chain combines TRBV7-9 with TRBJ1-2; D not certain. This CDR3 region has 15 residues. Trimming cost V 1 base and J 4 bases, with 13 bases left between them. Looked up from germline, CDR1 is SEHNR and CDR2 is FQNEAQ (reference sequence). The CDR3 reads CASSLGGPGSYGYTF. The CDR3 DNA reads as TGTGCCAGCAGCTTAGGGGGTCCGGGGAGCTATGGCTACACCTTC.